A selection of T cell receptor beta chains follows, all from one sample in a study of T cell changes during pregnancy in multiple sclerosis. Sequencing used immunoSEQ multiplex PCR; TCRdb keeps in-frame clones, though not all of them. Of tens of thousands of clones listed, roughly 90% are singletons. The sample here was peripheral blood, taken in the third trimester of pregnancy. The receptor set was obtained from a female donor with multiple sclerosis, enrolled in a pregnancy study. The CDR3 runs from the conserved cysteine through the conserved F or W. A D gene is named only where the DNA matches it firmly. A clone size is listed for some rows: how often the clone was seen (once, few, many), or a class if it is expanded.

cdr3_nt: TGTGCCAGCAGTGAAGCTGCGGGCGACTACTCAATGAAGCAGTTCTTC; cdr3_aa: CASSEAAGDYSMKQFF; d_call: -; v_call: TRBV6-1; clone_size: -; j_call: TRBJ2-1
cdr3_nt: TGTGCCAGCAGCCAAGATAGGCAGGGCGTGAGCGGCTACACCTTC; cdr3_aa: CASSQDRQGVSGYTF; d_call: -; v_call: TRBV4-2; clone_size: -; j_call: TRBJ1-2
cdr3_nt: TGTGCCAGCAGCGTAGAAGGGGATTCGAGGCAGTACTTC; cdr3_aa: CASSVEGDSRQYF; d_call: -; v_call: TRBV9; clone_size: once; j_call: TRBJ2-7
cdr3_nt: TGTGCCAGTACCCCCGAGAGGGCCCGGAACACTGAAGCTTTCTTT; cdr3_aa: CASTPERARNTEAFF; d_call: -; v_call: TRBV19; clone_size: -; j_call: TRBJ1-1
cdr3_nt: TGTGCCAGCAGCTCCAGGGGTATCTATGGCTACACCTTC; cdr3_aa: CASSSRGIYGYTF; d_call: -; v_call: TRBV27; clone_size: -; j_call: TRBJ1-2
cdr3_nt: TGTGCCAGCAGCTTAGCGATAGGGGCCGTTGGGGCTTTCTTT; cdr3_aa: CASSLAIGAVGAFF; d_call: -; v_call: TRBV11-2; clone_size: -; j_call: TRBJ1-1
cdr3_nt: TGTGCCAGCAGGGAGGGGAGCTCCTACAATGAGCAGTTCTTC; cdr3_aa: CASREGSSYNEQFF; d_call: -; v_call: TRBV28; clone_size: -; j_call: TRBJ2-1
cdr3_nt: TGTGCCAGCAGCTTACGGGCAGGGACAGGAAACACCATATATTTT; cdr3_aa: CASSLRAGTGNTIYF; d_call: -; v_call: TRBV7-3; clone_size: -; j_call: TRBJ1-3
cdr3_nt: TGTGCCAGCCTCGAATTGTTAGCGGGGGGGACAGATACGCAGTATTTT; cdr3_aa: CASLELLAGGTDTQYF; d_call: TRBD2; v_call: TRBV7-9; clone_size: -; j_call: TRBJ2-3
cdr3_nt: TGTGCCAGCAGTGGCCCCCTGCCGAAGCAGTTCTTC; cdr3_aa: CASSGPLPKQFF; d_call: -; v_call: TRBV27; clone_size: -; j_call: TRBJ2-1
cdr3_nt: TGTGCCAGCAGTGACACCGGGGGGCGTCTGCCACTTTGGGGAAATGAAAAACTGTTTTTT; cdr3_aa: CASSDTGGRLPLWGNEKLFF; d_call: -; v_call: TRBV6-1; clone_size: few; j_call: TRBJ1-4
cdr3_nt: TGTGCCAGCAGCCCCCTCGACAGGGTAACAGTCTACGAGCAGTACTTC; cdr3_aa: CASSPLDRVTVYEQYF; d_call: TRBD1; v_call: TRBV11-2; clone_size: -; j_call: TRBJ2-7
cdr3_nt: TGTGCCAGCAGTGACCCCTCAGGAGGGGATGAAGCTTTCTTT; cdr3_aa: CASSDPSGGDEAFF; d_call: -; v_call: TRBV2; clone_size: -; j_call: TRBJ1-1
cdr3_nt: TGTGCCAGTACAGAACAGGGTGTAGGTTCACCCCTCCACTTT; cdr3_aa: CASTEQGVGSPLHF; d_call: -; v_call: TRBV6-1; clone_size: -; j_call: TRBJ1-6
cdr3_nt: TGTGCCAGCAGCCAAGCATTACTAGTTAGCCAAGAGACCCAGTACTTC; cdr3_aa: CASSQALLVSQETQYF; d_call: -; v_call: TRBV4-2; clone_size: -; j_call: TRBJ2-5
cdr3_nt: TGTGCCAGCAGTTACTCGGGGACTAGTCCAAAGCAGTACTTC; cdr3_aa: CASSYSGTSPKQYF; d_call: TRBD2; v_call: TRBV6-5; clone_size: -; j_call: TRBJ2-7
cdr3_nt: TGTGCCAGCAGCCCCGTCCCCGGGGGTGGCGAGCAGTACTTC; cdr3_aa: CASSPVPGGGEQYF; d_call: -; v_call: TRBV7-3; clone_size: -; j_call: TRBJ2-7
cdr3_nt: TGTGCCAGCAGCCCCACAGGGGCCTATGGCTACACCTTC; cdr3_aa: CASSPTGAYGYTF; d_call: TRBD1; v_call: TRBV5-6; clone_size: -; j_call: TRBJ1-2
cdr3_nt: TGTGCCAGCAGTGGTCGTGGAGGGACCAGAATTGGCTACACCTTC; cdr3_aa: CASSGRGGTRIGYTF; d_call: -; v_call: TRBV2; clone_size: -; j_call: TRBJ1-2
cdr3_nt: TGTGCCAGCAGCGTCGGGACAGGGGGCTCATCCCTCCACTTT; cdr3_aa: CASSVGTGGSSLHF; d_call: TRBD1; v_call: TRBV9; clone_size: -; j_call: TRBJ1-6
cdr3_nt: TGTGCCTGGAATCTTGTGGGGCAGGGAGGAGACGAGCAGTACTTC; cdr3_aa: CAWNLVGQGGDEQYF; d_call: -; v_call: TRBV30; clone_size: -; j_call: TRBJ2-7
cdr3_nt: TGTGCCAGCAGCAATGAGGGTTTCTTAAATTGGCCCCAGCATTTT; cdr3_aa: CASSNEGFLNWPQHF; d_call: -; v_call: TRBV6-1; clone_size: -; j_call: TRBJ1-5
cdr3_nt: TGTGCCAGTAGTATACTGGGCGGACTTTATCGGCCCCAGCATTTT; cdr3_aa: CASSILGGLYRPQHF; d_call: -; v_call: TRBV19; clone_size: -; j_call: TRBJ1-5
cdr3_nt: TGTGCCAGCAGCTTGGGACATAGCACAGATACGCAGTATTTT; cdr3_aa: CASSLGHSTDTQYF; d_call: -; v_call: TRBV9; clone_size: once; j_call: TRBJ2-3
cdr3_nt: TGTGCCAGCAGTTCCTCAGCGGCGCCCGCTGCAGATACGCAGTATTTT; cdr3_aa: CASSSSAAPAADTQYF; d_call: -; v_call: TRBV28; clone_size: -; j_call: TRBJ2-3
cdr3_nt: TGTGCCAGCAGTCCCGAGACAGGGGCAGTTCGGCCCCAGCATTTT; cdr3_aa: CASSPETGAVRPQHF; d_call: TRBD1; v_call: TRBV6-5; clone_size: -; j_call: TRBJ1-5
cdr3_nt: TGTGCCAGCTCACCAAAACTAGCGGGGCGGACCGGGGAGCTGTTTTTT; cdr3_aa: CASSPKLAGRTGELFF; d_call: TRBD2; v_call: TRBV18; clone_size: -; j_call: TRBJ2-2
cdr3_nt: TGTGCCAGCAGTTTGACAGGGAGCTCCTACGAGCAGTACTTC; cdr3_aa: CASSLTGSSYEQYF; d_call: TRBD1; v_call: TRBV28; clone_size: -; j_call: TRBJ2-7
cdr3_nt: TGTGCCAGCAGCCTACAGGGGGCGCGAAATGAAAAACTGTTTTTT; cdr3_aa: CASSLQGARNEKLFF; d_call: TRBD1; v_call: TRBV7-2; clone_size: -; j_call: TRBJ1-4
cdr3_nt: TGTGCCAGCAGCGGGGACTCCAATGAGCAGTTCTTC; cdr3_aa: CASSGDSNEQFF; d_call: -; v_call: TRBV28; clone_size: once; j_call: TRBJ2-1
cdr3_nt: TGCGCCAGCAGAAGGGACAGGGGGATTGGCGATGAGCAGTTCTTC; cdr3_aa: CASRRDRGIGDEQFF; d_call: TRBD1; v_call: TRBV5-1; clone_size: few; j_call: TRBJ2-1
cdr3_nt: TGCAGCGCCGCTCTGCCTAGACAAGGGGGACACACCATATATTTT; cdr3_aa: CSAALPRQGGHTIYF; d_call: -; v_call: TRBV29-1; clone_size: -; j_call: TRBJ1-3